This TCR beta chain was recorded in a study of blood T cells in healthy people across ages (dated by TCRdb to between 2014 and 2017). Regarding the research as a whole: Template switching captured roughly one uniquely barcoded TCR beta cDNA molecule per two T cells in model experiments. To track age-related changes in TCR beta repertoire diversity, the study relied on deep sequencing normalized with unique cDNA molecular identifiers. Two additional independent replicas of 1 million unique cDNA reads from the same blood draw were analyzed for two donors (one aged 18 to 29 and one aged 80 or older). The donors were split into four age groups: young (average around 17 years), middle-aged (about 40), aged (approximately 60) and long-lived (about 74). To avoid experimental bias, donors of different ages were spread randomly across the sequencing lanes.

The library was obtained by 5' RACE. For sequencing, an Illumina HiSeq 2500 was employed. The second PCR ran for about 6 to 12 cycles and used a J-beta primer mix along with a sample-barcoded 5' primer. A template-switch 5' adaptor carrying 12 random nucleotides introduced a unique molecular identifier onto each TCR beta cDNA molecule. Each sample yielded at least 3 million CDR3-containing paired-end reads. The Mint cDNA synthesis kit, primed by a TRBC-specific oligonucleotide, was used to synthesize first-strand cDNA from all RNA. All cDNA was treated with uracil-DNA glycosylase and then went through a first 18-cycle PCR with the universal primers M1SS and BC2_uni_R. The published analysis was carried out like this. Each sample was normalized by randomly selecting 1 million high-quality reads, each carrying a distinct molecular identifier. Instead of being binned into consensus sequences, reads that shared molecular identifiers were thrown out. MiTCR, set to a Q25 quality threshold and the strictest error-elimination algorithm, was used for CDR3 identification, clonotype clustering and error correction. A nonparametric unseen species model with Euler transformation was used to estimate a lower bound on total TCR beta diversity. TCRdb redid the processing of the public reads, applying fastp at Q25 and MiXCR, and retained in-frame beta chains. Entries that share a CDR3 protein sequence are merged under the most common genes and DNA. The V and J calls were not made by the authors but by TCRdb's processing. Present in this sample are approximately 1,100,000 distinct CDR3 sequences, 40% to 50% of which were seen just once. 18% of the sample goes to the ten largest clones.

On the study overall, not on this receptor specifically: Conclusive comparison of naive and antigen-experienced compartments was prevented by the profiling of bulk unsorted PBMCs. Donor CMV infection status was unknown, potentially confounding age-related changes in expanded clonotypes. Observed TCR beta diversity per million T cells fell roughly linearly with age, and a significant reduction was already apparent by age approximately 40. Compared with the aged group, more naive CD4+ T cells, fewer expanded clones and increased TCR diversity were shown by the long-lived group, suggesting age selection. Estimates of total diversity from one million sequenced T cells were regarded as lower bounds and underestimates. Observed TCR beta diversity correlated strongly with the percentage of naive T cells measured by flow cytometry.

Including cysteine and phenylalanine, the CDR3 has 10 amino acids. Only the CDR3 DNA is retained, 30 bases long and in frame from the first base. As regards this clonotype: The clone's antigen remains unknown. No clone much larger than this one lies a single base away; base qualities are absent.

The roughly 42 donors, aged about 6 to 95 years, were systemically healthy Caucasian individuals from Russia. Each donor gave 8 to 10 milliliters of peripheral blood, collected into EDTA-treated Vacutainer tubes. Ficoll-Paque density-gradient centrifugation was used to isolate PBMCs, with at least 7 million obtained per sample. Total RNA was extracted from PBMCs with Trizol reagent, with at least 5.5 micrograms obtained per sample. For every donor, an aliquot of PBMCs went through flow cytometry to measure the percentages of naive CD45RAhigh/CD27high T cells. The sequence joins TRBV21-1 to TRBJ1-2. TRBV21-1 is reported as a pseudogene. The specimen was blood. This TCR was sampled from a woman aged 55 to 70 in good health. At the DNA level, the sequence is TGTGCCAGCAGCCCCAGAGGCTACACCTTC. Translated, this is CASSPRGYTF.